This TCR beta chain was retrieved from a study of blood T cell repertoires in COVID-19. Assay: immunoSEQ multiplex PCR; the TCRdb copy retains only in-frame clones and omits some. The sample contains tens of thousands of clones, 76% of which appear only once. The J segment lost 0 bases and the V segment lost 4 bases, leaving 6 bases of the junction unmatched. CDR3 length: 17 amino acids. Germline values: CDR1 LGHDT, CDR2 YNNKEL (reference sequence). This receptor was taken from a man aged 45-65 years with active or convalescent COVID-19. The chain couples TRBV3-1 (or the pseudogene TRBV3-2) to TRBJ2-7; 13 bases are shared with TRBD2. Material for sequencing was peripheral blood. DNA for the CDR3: TGTGCCAGCAGCCCCGGACTAGCGGGGGCGCTCTCCTACGAGCAGTACTTC. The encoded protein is CASSPGLAGALSYEQYF.